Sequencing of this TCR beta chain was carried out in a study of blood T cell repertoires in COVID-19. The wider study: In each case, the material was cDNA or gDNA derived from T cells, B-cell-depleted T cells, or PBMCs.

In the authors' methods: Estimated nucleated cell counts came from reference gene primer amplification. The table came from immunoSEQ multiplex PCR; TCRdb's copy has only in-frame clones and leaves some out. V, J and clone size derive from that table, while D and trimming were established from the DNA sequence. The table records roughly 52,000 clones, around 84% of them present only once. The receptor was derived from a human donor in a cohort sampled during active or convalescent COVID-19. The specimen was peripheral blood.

The CDR3 bases are TGTGCCAGCAGTTTGAGGCAGAATCAGCCCCAGCATTTT. Translation gives CASSLRQNQPQHF. This chain uses TRBV12-3 or TRBV12-4 with TRBJ1-5; D is ambiguous. The V end lost 3 bases, the J end lost 4 bases, and 7 bases lay between the germline ends. This CDR3 is 13 amino acids long.